One sample yielded the 31 T cell receptor beta chains listed below, sequenced in a study of T cell responses to AZD1222 COVID-19 vaccine. This table comes from immunoSEQ multiplex PCR, and its TCRdb copy is limited to in-frame clones, with some not included. The table has 100,000 or so clones, 84% seen once. Sequencing was performed on peripheral blood, taken on day 0 of AZD1222 vaccination. The source of these receptors is an adult in good health.

The rearrangement joins TRBV19 to TRBJ1-5, with TRBD1 as a possible D gene (5 bases). This CDR3 comprises 16 residues. Germline V lookup: CDR1 LNHDA, CDR2 SQIVND (reference sequence). V shed 2 bases and J shed 5 bases, with 16 bases lying between them. The CDR3 spells CASSIYGAFLHQPQHF. The CDR3 region has the DNA TGTGCCAGTAGTATATACGGGGCATTTCTCCATCAGCCCCAGCATTTT.

This chain uses TRBV5-1 with TRBJ2-5; D ambiguous. The germline gives CDR1 SGHRS, CDR2 YFSETQ. V shed 1 base and J shed 1 base, with 11 bases lying between them. CDR3 length: 15 residues. CDR3 bases: TGCGCCAGCAGCTTGAATGTAGGGCTCCAAGAGACCCAGTACTTC. This sequence encodes CASSLNVGLQETQYF.

Comments on this clone: The junction departs from germline at one end; a sequencing error may be responsible. The gene calls are TRBV3-1 (or the pseudogene TRBV3-2) and TRBJ2-1, with 9 bases identical to TRBD1. Germline lookup yields CDR1 LGHDT and CDR2 YNNKEL (reference sequence). This CDR3 spans 13 amino acids. The CDR3 region is CASSLRQGGVYVF. CDR3 coding DNA: TGTGCCAGCAGCCTACGACAGGGGGGCGTCTATGTCTTC.

The rearrangement joins TRBV6-5 to TRBJ2-7; D gene unclear. Germline V gene lookup returns CDR1 MNHEY and CDR2 SVGAGI. Trimming shortened V by 6 bases and J by 7 bases, and 22 bases separated the two germline ends. The CDR3 is 15 residues long. Written as DNA, the CDR3 is TGTGCCAGCAGGGATAAAATGTCCCGTCCGTATGAGCAGTACTTC. Protein: CASRDKMSRPYEQYF.

The J gene is TRBJ2-5, the V gene TRBV4-3; 10 nucleotides align to TRBD1. The CDR3 runs to 15 residues. Germline V gene data show CDR1 as LGHNA and CDR2 as YSLEER. V gave up 2 bases and J gave up 5 bases; unmatched junction bases: 5. Here the CDR3 DNA reads TGCGCCAGCAGCCAATCGACAGGGGGCGGGGAGACCCAGTACTTC. Translating gives CASSQSTGGGETQYF.

This clone was detected only a few times. The genes are TRBV6-5 and TRBJ2-2, with 9 bases aligning to TRBD1. CDR1 is MNHEY and CDR2 is SVGAGI in the germline V gene. The CDR3 contains 15 residues. Trimming at V came to 6 bases and at J to 1 base, leaving 3 bases not matched to a gene. The CDR3 protein is CASSRTGVNTGELFF. In DNA form, the CDR3 reads TGTGCCAGCAGCAGGACAGGGGTGAACACCGGGGAGCTGTTTTTT.

CDR3 sequence: CASSLSLQNSPLHF. For the CDR3, the DNA is TGTGCCAGCAGTTTATCCCTACAGAATTCACCCCTCCACTTT. V usage is TRBV27 and J usage is TRBJ1-6; D ambiguous. The V gene lost 0 bases and the J gene lost 7 bases, with 7 bases spanning the gap. CDR3 length equals 14 residues. The germline V gene encodes CDR1 MNHEY and CDR2 SMNVEV (reference sequence).

This sequence joins TRBV10-3 and TRBJ1-1; 8 bases are a match to TRBD1. From germline, CDR1 is ENHRY and CDR2 SYGVKD. The CDR3 is 16 residues long. V lost 3 bases and J lost 2; bases outside the gene matches: 8. CDR3 residues: CAISESTGDRNTEAFF. In DNA form, the CDR3 reads TGTGCCATCAGTGAATCGACAGGGGATAGAAACACTGAAGCTTTCTTT.

The chain joins TRBV6-5 to TRBJ1-3; the D is unclear. Trimming left V 0 bases short and J 1 base short, with 4 bases between. CDR3 length equals 14 residues. Per germline, CDR1 MNHEY and CDR2 SVGAGI. The CDR3: CASSYSGSGNTIYF. The DNA for the CDR3 is TGTGCCAGCAGTTACTCGGGGTCTGGAAACACCATATATTTT.

Here the CDR3 DNA reads TGTGCCAGCAGTTTTGCAGGGTCCAATTCACCCCTCCACTTT. Protein: CASSFAGSNSPLHF. This sequence joins TRBV27 and TRBJ1-6, with D perhaps TRBD1 (5 bases). The CDR3 spans 14 residues. The germline V and J ends were trimmed by 3 bases and 7 bases, with 10 bases remaining between them. Germline CDR1 is MNHEY and CDR2 is SMNVEV (reference sequence).

This clone has a handful of counts. The rearrangement uses TRBV7-9 and TRBJ2-7; weak D call: TRBD1 (6 bases). The germline gives CDR1 SEHNR, CDR2 FQNEAQ (reference sequence). This CDR3 is 15 amino acids long. Between the trimmed V and J ends, which lost 4 bases and 0 bases, there was a span of 13 bases. The CDR3 region has the DNA TGTGCCAGCAGCTCGGTTACAGGGTCCTCCTACGAGCAGTACTTC. It specifies CASSSVTGSSYEQYF.

This clone was found once. The genes are TRBV4-1 and TRBJ2-1; no clear D gene. The CDR3 runs to 14 residues. The germline gives CDR1 MGHRA, CDR2 YSYEKL. V was cut by 0 bases and J by 3 bases, with 6 bases left in between. The CDR3 loop reads CASSQEPGYNEQFF. CDR3 DNA sequence: TGCGCCAGCAGCCAAGAACCCGGCTACAATGAGCAGTTCTTC.

The chain couples TRBV5-1 to TRBJ2-1; perhaps D is TRBD1 or TRBD2 (6 bases each). Germline loops: CDR1 SGHRS, CDR2 YFSETQ. Trimming shortened V by 8 bases and J by 5 bases, and 17 bases separated the two germline ends. This CDR3 comprises 14 residues. CDR3 amino acids: CASSNGGWNNEQFF. CDR3 DNA: TGCGCCAGTAGCAACGGGGGCTGGAACAATGAGCAGTTCTTC.

V and J are TRBV11-1 and TRBJ2-5; TRBD2 matches 8 bases. Germline CDR1 and CDR2: SGHAT and FQDESV (reference sequence). With V trimmed by 6 bases and J by 9 bases, 9 bases remained unmatched. The CDR3 has 13 residues. The CDR3, as DNA: TGTGCCAGCAGTCGTCCGGGAGGGGAGGCCCAGTACTTC. Protein product: CASSRPGGEAQYF.

This clone is a singleton in its sample. CDR3 loop: CASILGGVGPLEAFF. The DNA of the CDR3 is TGTGCCAGCATCCTGGGAGGGGTAGGACCCTTGGAAGCTTTCTTT. The chain is built from TRBV28 and TRBJ1-1; D is possibly TRBD1 (5 bases). There are 15 residues in the CDR3. In germline, CDR1 is MDHEN, CDR2 SYDVKM. The V gene lost 7 bases and the J gene lost 8 bases, with 23 bases spanning the gap.

The chain is built from TRBV4-2 and TRBJ2-4; a possible D gene is TRBD1 (5 bases). CDR1 is LGHNA, CDR2 YNFKEQ, per germline. The CDR3 extends over 17 amino acids. Trimming pared 4 bases from V and 0 bases from J, leaving 16 bases between. CDR3 DNA: TGTGCCAGCAGCCCTCAGACAGAAACCCTAGCCAAAAACATTCAGTACTTC. This gives the protein CASSPQTETLAKNIQYF.

This chain links TRBV7-2 with TRBJ2-7; unclear D gene. The CDR3 sequence is 14 residues long. CDR1 and CDR2 (germline): SGHTA, FQGNSA. The V gene lost 2 bases and the J gene lost 4 bases, with 12 bases spanning the gap. The CDR3 DNA sequence: TGTGCCAGCAGCTTAAGGCCCCCCCCATACGAGCAGTACTTC. It specifies CASSLRPPPYEQYF.

The V call is TRBV12-5, the J call TRBJ2-5; possibly TRBD2 for D (6 bases). The CDR3 has 15 residues. The ends were cut back, 2 bases at V and 4 bases at J, with 14 bases in the middle. Germline values: CDR1 LGHNT, CDR2 FRNRAP. The CDR3 region is CASGLTTPGRETQYF. The DNA for the CDR3 is TGTGCTAGTGGTTTGACTACACCCGGGAGAGAGACCCAGTACTTC.

This clone was found once. This rearrangement joins TRBV9 to TRBJ1-6; 11 positions match TRBD1. Trimming took 2 bases from V and 10 from J; bases not matched to a gene: 2. Germline assignment: CDR1 SGDLS and CDR2 YYNGEE. This CDR3 is built from 14 residues. Written as DNA, the CDR3 is TGTGCCAGCAGCGTGGACAGGGGGCGATCACCCCTCCACTTT. Its translation: CASSVDRGRSPLHF.

V is TRBV6-5 and J is TRBJ1-2; D ambiguous. Germline-derived CDR1 and CDR2 are MNHEY and SVGAGI. The V gene lost 7 bases and the J gene lost 6 bases, with 18 bases spanning the gap. This CDR3 spans 14 amino acids. The CDR3, as DNA: TGTGCCAGCAACTCTGGTCCGTATCGGGATGGCTACACCTTC. It yields the protein CASNSGPYRDGYTF.

This clone has ten or more counts. This chain uses TRBV6-5 with TRBJ1-3; 7 positions agree with TRBD1. CDR1 is MNHEY, CDR2 SVGAGI, per germline. J lost 2 bases, V lost 10 bases, and 8 bases had no gene match. CDR3 length: 14 residues. This CDR3 is CATQGGRTGNTIYF. The CDR3 region has the DNA TGTGCCACCCAGGGGGGGCGCACTGGAAACACCATATATTTT.

This chain joins TRBV4-2 and TRBJ2-5, with D unclear. The germline CDR1 and CDR2 sequences are LGHNA and YNFKEQ. V shed 1 base and J shed 7 bases, with 13 bases lying between them. This CDR3 spans 14 amino acids. The CDR3 region has the DNA TGTGCCAGCAGCCAAGCCTCCAACCCCCGGACCCAGTACTTC. This translates into CASSQASNPRTQYF.

The chain couples TRBV19 to TRBJ1-2; D not resolved. Trimming removed 3 bases at V and 2 bases at J, with 7 bases between. This CDR3 spans 13 amino acids. The germline V gene encodes CDR1 LNHDA and CDR2 SQIVND (reference sequence). Here the CDR3 DNA reads TGTGCCAGTAGTATTCAGGCCAACTATGGCTACACCTTC. This codes for CASSIQANYGYTF. The whole variable domain, filled in from reference TRBV19 and TRBJ1-2, reads DGGITQSPKYLFRKEGQNVTLSCEQNLNHDAMYWYRQDPGQGLRLIYYSQIVNDFQKGDIAEGYSVSREKKESFPLTVTSAQKNPTAFYLCASSIQANYGYTFGSGTRLTVV.

The chain employs TRBV29-1 and TRBJ2-1; TRBD1 matches 10 bases. CDR3 length: 14 amino acids. CDR1 and CDR2 from the germline V gene are SQVTM and ANQGSEA. V shed 4 bases, J shed 9 bases, and the junction held 9 bases outside the gene matches. The CDR3 is CSVVWDRGKGEQFF. Written as DNA, the CDR3 is TGCAGCGTTGTATGGGACAGGGGTAAGGGTGAGCAGTTCTTC.

This clone was seen a handful of times. The rearrangement uses TRBV29-1 and TRBJ2-5, with D possibly being TRBD2 (7 bases). Trimming removed 4 bases from V and 6 bases from J, with 15 bases in between. Germline CDR1 SQVTM, CDR2 ANQGSEA. This CDR3 is 13 amino acids long. The CDR3 DNA is TGCAGCGTTGGCCTACAGGGAGGGAAGACCCAGTACTTC. It specifies CSVGLQGGKTQYF.

This chain uses TRBV10-2 with TRBJ1-5; no firm D call. Trimming stripped 5 bases from V and 0 bases from J, with 8 bases between. The V gene's germline CDR1 is WSHSY and CDR2 SAAADI. The length of the CDR3 is 14 residues. CDR3 in DNA: TGCGCCAGCAGTCAGACGGCTAGCAATCAGCCCCAGCATTTT. Residues: CASSQTASNQPQHF.

The chain combines TRBV6-5 with TRBJ1-2, with TRBD1 identical over 10 bases. CDR1 is MNHEY, CDR2 SVGAGI, per germline. V lost 3 bases, J lost 1 base, and 2 bases stayed unmatched. The CDR3 length is 15 residues. CDR3: CASSYRDRGNYGYTF. The CDR3 DNA is TGTGCCAGCAGTTATAGGGACAGGGGTAACTATGGCTACACCTTC.

The J gene is TRBJ1-4, the V gene TRBV12-5, with D uncertain. CDR1 and CDR2 (germline): LGHNT, FRNRAP. V was cut by 1 base and J by 5 bases, with 5 bases left in between. CDR3 length: 13 amino acids. The CDR3 coding sequence is TGTGCTAGTGGTTTGGCCATAAATGAAAAACTGTTTTTT. This codes for CASGLAINEKLFF.

The chain recombines TRBV11-2 with TRBJ1-4; 11 bases map to TRBD1. V gave up 7 bases and J gave up 7 bases; unmatched junction bases: 2. Germline-derived CDR1 and CDR2 are SGHAT and FQNNGV. This CDR3 spans 13 amino acids. This chain's CDR3 is CASKDRGLEKLFF. For the CDR3, the DNA is TGTGCCAGCAAGGACAGGGGGCTTGAAAAACTGTTTTTT.

This chain joins TRBV18 and TRBJ1-4; no clear D gene. The V gene lost 2 bases and the J gene lost 7 bases, with 8 bases spanning the gap. Germline lookup yields CDR1 KGHSH and CDR2 LQKENI. The CDR3 is 13 amino acids. The CDR3 coding sequence is TGTGCCAGCTCACCAGGGTTAGGTGAAAAACTGTTTTTT. Translating it yields CASSPGLGEKLFF. The variable domain in full, with the rest retrieved from reference TRBV18 and TRBJ1-4, is NAGVMQNPRHLVRRRGQEARLRCSPMKGHSHVYWYRQLPEEGLKFMVYLQKENIIDESGMPKERFSAEFPKEGPSILRIQQVVRGDSAAYFCASSPGLGEKLFFGSGTQLSVL.

CDR3 loop: CASSITASGGAVHTGELFF. CDR3 nucleotides: TGTGCCAGCAGCATTACGGCTAGCGGGGGGGCAGTTCACACCGGGGAGCTGTTTTTT. The J gene is TRBJ2-2, the V gene TRBV7-2, with 12 bases matching TRBD2. CDR3 length equals 19 residues. V lost 5 bases and J lost 3; bases outside the gene matches: 13. Per the germline V gene, CDR1 is SGHTA and CDR2 is FQGNSA.